This is a list of T cell receptor beta chains from one sample in a study of CD8+ T cells in alopecia areata. The repertoire was sequenced with immunoSEQ multiplex PCR; TCRdb's copy has only in-frame clones and lacks some. The sample carries some 220,000 clones, about 58% recorded once. This specimen consisted of CD4+ T cells sorted from blood, obtained at week 4, from a patient treated with tofacitinib. These receptors all come from a human donor with alopecia areata. The CDR3 runs from the conserved cysteine through the conserved F or W. D genes are given only for firm matches. Clone size is stated in some rows and not others, as once, few, many or a class when expanded.

V: TRBV5-1; D: TRBD1; J: TRBJ2-5; size: .; DNA: TGCGCCAGCAGCAGTGGGACAGGACAAGAGACCCAGTACTTC; CDR3: CASSSGTGQETQYF
V: TRBV11-2; D: .; J: TRBJ2-3; size: .; DNA: TGTGCCAGCAGCTTAGACCGTCAGGATACGCAGTATTTT; CDR3: CASSLDRQDTQYF
V: TRBV30; D: .; J: TRBJ1-6; size: .; DNA: TGTGCCTGGAGCCCCGGGACATCTTCTTCACCCCTCCACTTT; CDR3: CAWSPGTSSSPLHF
V: TRBV2; D: .; J: TRBJ2-5; size: .; DNA: TGTGCCAGCAGTGCGGAAGGAGAGACCCAGTACTTC; CDR3: CASSAEGETQYF
V: TRBV25-1; D: TRBD1; J: TRBJ1-2; size: once; DNA: TGTGCCAGCAGTGGACCTCGGACAGGGAGATATGGCTACACCTTC; CDR3: CASSGPRTGRYGYTF
V: TRBV10-3; D: .; J: TRBJ1-2; size: few; DNA: TGTGCCATCAGTGAGTCGGGGCAGACCTATGGCTACACCTTC; CDR3: CAISESGQTYGYTF
V: TRBV11-2; D: TRBD1; J: TRBJ2-3; size: once; DNA: TGTGCCAGCAGCCTATCCAGGGGGGATACGCAGTATTTT; CDR3: CASSLSRGDTQYF
V: TRBV29-1; D: .; J: TRBJ1-2; size: once; DNA: TGCAGCGTTGAAGTTAGTAGGGAGGAGACTAACTATGGCTACACCTTC; CDR3: CSVEVSREETNYGYTF
V: TRBV29-1; D: .; J: TRBJ2-3; size: once; DNA: TGCAGCGTTGTGGGTGAAATAACAGATACGCAGTATTTT; CDR3: CSVVGEITDTQYF
V: TRBV4-3; D: .; J: TRBJ2-4; size: .; DNA: TGCGCCAGCAGCCAAGATGGGGGGCTAGCCAAAAACATTCAGTACTTC; CDR3: CASSQDGGLAKNIQYF
V: TRBV5-6; D: .; J: TRBJ2-1; size: few; DNA: TGTGCCAGCAGCTTGAAAGGGGCATACAATGAGCAGTTCTTC; CDR3: CASSLKGAYNEQFF
V: TRBV6-1; D: .; J: TRBJ1-5; size: .; DNA: TGTGCCAGCAGTGAACGAGGACGGAATGATCAGCCCCAGCATTTT; CDR3: CASSERGRNDQPQHF
V: TRBV4-3; D: TRBD1; J: TRBJ1-2; size: .; DNA: TGCGCCAGCAGCGTTACAGGGGAGGGTGGCTACACCTTC; CDR3: CASSVTGEGGYTF
V: TRBV18; D: .; J: TRBJ2-3; size: few; DNA: TGTGCCAGCTCACCCTTGGCCTCCCTTACCACAGATACGCAGTATTTT; CDR3: CASSPLASLTTDTQYF
V: TRBV9; D: .; J: TRBJ1-1; size: .; DNA: TGTGCCAGCAGCCCCACAGTTATGAACACTGAAGCTTTCTTT; CDR3: CASSPTVMNTEAFF
V: TRBV7-9; D: .; J: TRBJ2-7; size: .; DNA: TGTGCCAGCAGCCCCCCGGGCGCCCCATACGAGCAGTACTTC; CDR3: CASSPPGAPYEQYF
V: TRBV18; D: TRBD1; J: TRBJ1-1; size: few; DNA: TGTGCCAGCTCACCACCGAACGAACAGGGGGCGCGTGAAGCTTTCTTT; CDR3: CASSPPNEQGAREAFF
V: TRBV25-1; D: TRBD1; J: TRBJ2-7; size: .; DNA: TGTGCCAGCAGTGGGATGGGACAGGGGTACGAGCAGTACTTC; CDR3: CASSGMGQGYEQYF
V: TRBV30; D: TRBD1; J: TRBJ2-7; size: .; DNA: TGTGCCTGGAGGTACCCCGGGACAGGGGGCTCCGAGCAGTACTTC; CDR3: CAWRYPGTGGSEQYF
V: TRBV11-2; D: .; J: TRBJ1-6; size: .; DNA: TGTGCCAGCAGCTTAGCAGCGATTAATTCACCCCTCCACTTT; CDR3: CASSLAAINSPLHF
V: TRBV9; D: .; J: TRBJ1-1; size: .; DNA: TGTGCCAGCAGCGATCAAGATTCTAACGCCTTT; CDR3: CASSDQDSNAF
V: TRBV5-1; D: TRBD2; J: TRBJ2-5; size: .; DNA: TGCGCCAGCACTTCTCTAGCGGGGGGACCCCAAGAGACCCAGTACTTC; CDR3: CASTSLAGGPQETQYF